This T cell receptor beta chain was documented in a study of cytomegalovirus exposure and HLA in healthy donors. Vbeta (60) and Jbeta (13) primers were used in the PCR. The table came from immunoSEQ multiplex PCR; TCRdb's copy has only in-frame clones and leaves some out. The table has around 200,000 clones, roughly 80% seen once. This CDR3 comprises 15 residues. CDR1 LGHNT and CDR2 FRNRAP come from the germline V gene. Deletions cut 1 base from V and 1 base from J, with 11 bases between. General study points: One cluster of highly shared sequence variants probably arose as a sequencing artifact. Rare sequences made up most TCRs, while some public TCRs were found in many donors. When analyzed later, a missense DCLRE1C variant was found to be linked to TCR beta V- and J-gene trimming.

This clone occurred once. Its antigen is unidentified. Each donor's status was that of a healthy bone marrow donor. The genes are TRBV12-5 and TRBJ2-7; a possible D gene is TRBD1 (6 bases). The sample taken for sequencing was PBMCs. The clonotype comes from a female donor in good health and CMV-seronegative. The CDR3, as DNA: TGTGCTAGTGGTTTGGGCCTGGGGGCTTCCTACGAGCAGTACTTC. Translated: CASGLGLGASYEQYF.